The present T cell receptor (beta chain) was sequenced within a study of CD8+ T cells in alopecia areata. Study context: Tofacitinib continued for 6 to 18 months and was then withheld for 6 months.

Extracted from the samples, RNA was reverse transcribed into cDNA to serve as the sequencing template. Clones were read by immunoSEQ multiplex PCR, and TCRdb kept only the in-frame ones, dropping some. The sample includes roughly 200,000 clones, about 60% of them seen just once. Treatment here: oral pan-JAK inhibitor, 5-10 mg twice daily. The CDR3 covers 13 residues. Germline lookup yields CDR1 PRHDT and CDR2 FYEKMQ (reference sequence). Trimming took off 5 bases at V and 4 bases at J, with 12 bases between the two ends. The table lists this clone with a count of one. The sample here was CD8+ T cells sorted from blood, taken at week 24, from a patient treated with tofacitinib. The clonotype was recovered from a human donor with alopecia areata. The V and J genes are TRBV13 and TRBJ2-7, with D perhaps matching TRBD1 or TRBD2 (6 bases each). DNA for the CDR3: TGTGCCAGCAGCACACAGGGAGGATACGAGCAGTACTTC. This translates into CASSTQGGYEQYF.